Shown below are 5 T cell receptor beta chains from a single sample sequenced in a study of blood T cell repertoires in COVID-19. Libraries were prepared by immunoSEQ multiplex PCR; TCRdb keeps only in-frame clonotypes and omits some of them. The sample comprises hundreds of thousands of clones, just over 85% of which are singletons, and 3.5% to 4% rests with the top ten. Sequenced input: PBMCs or T cells enriched from blood (not recorded which). The receptors come from a woman in her thirties or forties with acute COVID-19.

The genes are TRBV6-2 or TRBV6-3 and TRBJ2-7; 7 bases line up with TRBD1. V was clipped by 5 bases and J by 1 base; unmatched bases: 5. CDR1 and CDR2 from the germline V gene are MNHEY and SVGEGT. The CDR3 runs to 14 residues. The CDR3 spells CASSKPTGSYEQYF. The DNA for the CDR3 is TGTGCCAGCAGTAAGCCGACAGGGTCCTACGAGCAGTACTTC.

The V and J genes are TRBV29-1 and TRBJ2-3, with 10 bases lining up with TRBD2. This CDR3 is 14 amino acids long. The trim removed 6 bases at V and 3 bases at J, leaving 6 bases unmatched. Germline CDR1 SQVTM, CDR2 ANQGSEA. CDR3 residues: CSVIAGGRTDTQYF. CDR3 coding DNA: TGCAGCGTAATAGCGGGAGGCCGAACAGATACGCAGTATTTT.

The rearrangement links TRBV5-6 to TRBJ2-2, with D unresolved. CDR1 is SGHDT and CDR2 is YYEEEE in the germline V gene. This CDR3 spans 13 amino acids. V was trimmed by 4 bases and J by 1 base, leaving 5 bases between them. Here the CDR3 reads CASSQENTGELFF. The CDR3 DNA is TGTGCCAGCAGCCAGGAGAACACCGGGGAGCTGTTTTTT.

For this clone: At one boundary the junction diverges from the germline segment, which might be a read error. The chain uses TRBV24-1 and TRBJ2-1; D is perhaps TRBD2 (6 bases). There are 14 residues in the CDR3. Germline assignment: CDR1 KGHDR and CDR2 SFDVKD. The CDR3 loop reads CATTDGGMEHEQFF. For the CDR3, the DNA is TGTGCCACCACTGATGGCGGGATGGAACATGAGCAGTTCTTC.

The chain combines TRBV7-9 with TRBJ1-2; 10 nucleotides agree with TRBD1. This CDR3 has 15 amino acids. J lost 6 bases, V lost 5 bases, and 9 bases had no gene match. Germline loops: CDR1 SEHNR, CDR2 FQNEAQ (reference sequence). CDR3 loop: CASSISDRGVNGYTF. Written as DNA, the CDR3 is TGTGCCAGCAGCATATCGGACAGGGGGGTCAATGGCTACACCTTC.